The rows below give T cell receptor beta chains drawn from one sample of a study of identifying expanded T cells in peripheral blood. This table comes from immunoSEQ multiplex PCR, and its TCRdb copy is limited to in-frame clones, with some not included. The table includes approximately 100,000 clones, roughly nine tenths detected once. The sequenced sample consisted of blood. These receptor sequences come from a person aged 18 to 70 in good health. The CDR3 runs from the conserved cysteine through the conserved F or W. A D gene is named only where the DNA matches it firmly. Rows give clone size only sometimes, using once, few, many, or a class for an expanded clone.

j_call	d_call	clone_size	v_call	cdr3_aa	cdr3_nt
TRBJ1-5	-	once	TRBV29-1	CSAADGLSNQPQHF	TGCAGCGCTGCCGATGGCCTTAGCAATCAGCCCCAGCATTTT
TRBJ2-5	TRBD2	-	TRBV4-1	CASSQRLAEQETQYF	TGCGCCAGCAGCCAGCGACTAGCGGAACAAGAGACCCAGTACTTC
TRBJ2-5	-	-	TRBV7-7	CASSLGQTQETQYF	TGTGCCAGCAGTCTAGGACAGACTCAAGAGACCCAGTACTTC
TRBJ1-3	-	-	TRBV30	CAWSVRGSGNTIYF	TGTGCCTGGAGCGTCCGGGGATCTGGAAACACCATATATTTT
TRBJ2-7	TRBD2	-	TRBV4-1	CASSQDTGTSLKEQYF	TGCGCCAGCAGCCAAGATACCGGGACTAGCTTAAAGGAGCAGTACTTC
TRBJ1-3	-	-	TRBV28	CASSPVGGGNTIYF	TGTGCCAGCAGCCCGGTGGGTGGTGGAAACACCATATATTTT
TRBJ2-1	-	-	TRBV6-1	CASSEKGGSYNEQFF	TGTGCCAGCAGTGAAAAAGGGGGTTCCTACAATGAGCAGTTCTTC
TRBJ2-1	-	-	TRBV11-2	CASSPTSSYNEQFF	TGTGCCAGCAGCCCGACTAGCTCCTACAATGAGCAGTTCTTC
TRBJ2-2	-	-	TRBV6-6	CASSSGSANTGELFF	TGTGCCAGCAGTTCTGGCAGTGCGAACACCGGGGAGCTGTTTTTT
TRBJ2-3	-	-	TRBV11-2	CASSSSASLTDTQYF	TGTGCCAGCAGCTCGTCGGCTAGCCTTACAGATACGCAGTATTTT
TRBJ2-5	-	once	TRBV4-1	CASSQERFRGQETQYF	TGCGCCAGCAGCCAAGAAAGGTTCCGGGGGCAAGAGACCCAGTACTTC
TRBJ1-5	-	-	TRBV7-9	CASSLEGDWRPQHF	TGTGCCAGCAGCTTAGAGGGGGACTGGCGGCCCCAGCATTTT
TRBJ2-5	-	-	TRBV5-1	CASSLESLSTQYF	TGCGCCAGCAGCTTGGAGTCCCTGTCGACCCAGTACTTC
TRBJ1-5	-	-	TRBV6-5	CASSTAQGQPQHF	TGTGCCAGCAGTACAGCCCAGGGGCAGCCCCAGCATTTT
TRBJ1-4	-	-	TRBV10-3	CAISWQGNPTNEKLFF	TGTGCCATCAGTTGGCAGGGAAACCCTACTAATGAAAAACTGTTTTTT
TRBJ2-7	TRBD2	-	TRBV5-4	CASRLAGGPVKQYF	TGTGCCAGCAGACTAGCGGGAGGGCCTGTAAAGCAGTACTTC
TRBJ2-3	-	-	TRBV7-9	CASSLGTLDTQYF	TGTGCCAGCAGCTTAGGAACCCTCGATACGCAGTATTTT
TRBJ2-3	-	once	TRBV27	CASSSGWGEPETDTQYF	TGTGCCAGCAGTTCCGGCTGGGGGGAGCCGGAAACAGATACGCAGTATTTT
TRBJ2-1	-	-	TRBV7-3	CASSPSGSSYNEQFF	TGTGCCAGCAGCCCATCAGGGAGCTCCTACAATGAGCAGTTCTTC
TRBJ1-4	TRBD1	-	TRBV5-4	CASSSDRGDEKLFF	TGTGCCAGCAGCTCTGACAGGGGTGATGAAAAACTGTTTTTT
TRBJ2-6	-	-	TRBV30	CGVRRANVLTF	TGTGGGGTCAGAAGGGCCAACGTCCTGACTTTC
TRBJ1-2	TRBD1	-	TRBV19	CASSEQGSYGYTF	TGTGCCAGTAGTGAACAGGGGTCCTATGGCTACACCTTC
TRBJ2-1	-	-	TRBV5-4	CASSSPGQKGNEQFF	TGTGCCAGCAGCTCCCCGGGGCAAAAAGGCAATGAGCAGTTCTTC
TRBJ2-5	-	-	TRBV7-9	CASSLSGPQYF	TGTGCCAGCAGCTTATCGGGCCCCCAGTACTTC
TRBJ1-1	TRBD1	-	TRBV20-1	CSAPGQEAFF	TGCAGTGCCCCGGGACAGGAAGCTTTCTTT
TRBJ1-3	-	-	TRBV7-9	CASSRATGLSGNTIYF	TGTGCCAGCAGCCGGGCTACAGGACTAAGTGGAAACACCATATATTTT
TRBJ2-7	TRBD1	-	TRBV6-1	CASNTDRDQNEQYF	TGTGCCAGCAATACGGACAGGGATCAGAACGAGCAGTACTTC
TRBJ1-2	-	once	TRBV29-1	CSVESGDYGYTF	TGCAGCGTTGAATCGGGAGACTATGGCTACACCTTC
TRBJ1-1	TRBD1	-	TRBV6-5	CASSYSNRGAEAFF	TGTGCCAGCAGTTACTCGAACAGGGGTGCTGAAGCTTTCTTT
TRBJ1-4	-	-	TRBV10-3	CAISESGFEEKLFF	TGTGCCATCAGTGAGTCAGGGTTTGAGGAAAAACTGTTTTTT
TRBJ2-7	TRBD2	-	TRBV2	CASSDQRGSYEQYF	TGTGCCAGCAGTGACCAGCGGGGGAGCTACGAGCAGTACTTC
TRBJ1-2	TRBD1	few	TRBV2	CASSGPDRGDYGYTF	TGTGCCAGCAGCGGCCCGGACAGGGGAGACTATGGCTACACCTTC
TRBJ1-5	-	-	TRBV6-5	CASPTVNSNQPQHF	TGTGCCAGCCCTACCGTCAATAGCAATCAGCCCCAGCATTTT
TRBJ2-5	-	-	TRBV28	CASSLKSGGETQYF	TGTGCCAGCAGTTTAAAATCGGGCGGGGAGACCCAGTACTTC
TRBJ1-2	-	-	TRBV7-6	CASSSTGYGYTF	TGTGCCAGCAGCTCGACAGGCTATGGCTACACCTTC
TRBJ1-1	-	-	TRBV6-1	CASSEDPPGQVNTEAFF	TGTGCCAGCAGTGAAGACCCACCCGGGCAGGTAAACACTGAAGCTTTCTTT
TRBJ2-3	-	once	TRBV5-1	CASSPVTDTQYF	TGCGCCAGCAGCCCGGTCACAGATACGCAGTATTTT
TRBJ2-3	-	-	TRBV6-6	CASSSPSTDTQYF	TGTGCCAGCAGTTCGCCCAGCACAGATACGCAGTATTTT
TRBJ2-7	TRBD2	-	TRBV6-1	CASSEAAGFEQYF	TGTGCCAGCAGTGAAGCAGCGGGGTTCGAGCAGTACTTC
TRBJ2-5	-	-	TRBV5-1	CASSLETEETQYF	TGCGCCAGCAGCTTGGAGACGGAGGAGACCCAGTACTTC
TRBJ2-3	-	-	TRBV25-1	CASSEYKTSLTDTQYF	TGTGCCAGCAGTGAATACAAAACCTCCCTCACAGATACGCAGTATTTT
TRBJ1-6	TRBD1	-	TRBV11-2	CASSLRTGGSSYNSPLHF	TGTGCCAGCAGCTTAAGGACAGGGGGGAGCTCCTATAATTCACCCCTCCACTTT
TRBJ1-1	TRBD1	-	TRBV7-8	CASSWGTGMNTEAFF	TGTGCCAGCAGCTGGGGGACAGGGATGAACACTGAAGCTTTCTTT
TRBJ2-4	-	-	TRBV2	CAGRPGPRAKNIQYF	TGTGCCGGAAGACCGGGTCCCCGAGCCAAAAACATTCAGTACTTC
TRBJ2-1	TRBD2	-	TRBV9	CASSVEALAGVSEQFF	TGTGCCAGCAGCGTAGAAGCTCTAGCGGGAGTAAGTGAGCAGTTCTTC
TRBJ1-4	-	-	TRBV25-1	CASTRTGGGEKLFF	TGTGCCAGCACCCGAACGGGGGGCGGTGAAAAACTGTTTTTT
TRBJ2-3	-	-	TRBV4-2	CASSLDAASTDTQYF	TGTGCCAGCAGCTTGGACGCCGCTAGCACAGATACGCAGTATTTT
TRBJ2-5	-	-	TRBV5-4	CASSLGEFRLVGQETQYF	TGTGCCAGCAGCTTGGGGGAGTTTCGACTAGTTGGACAAGAGACCCAGTACTTC
TRBJ2-1	TRBD2	-	TRBV10-3	CAISEYSGRVNEQFF	TGTGCCATCAGTGAGTACAGCGGGAGAGTCAATGAGCAGTTCTTC
TRBJ1-1	-	-	TRBV2	CASSEAVDSNTEAFF	TGTGCCAGCAGTGAAGCTGTGGACAGTAACACTGAAGCTTTCTTT
TRBJ2-3	-	-	TRBV21-1	CASSLLGGLPNIITDTQYF	TGTGCCAGCAGCCTGCTAGGGGGACTACCAAATATCATCACAGATACGCAGTATTTT
TRBJ2-3	-	-	TRBV9	CASSVAPHMTSTDTQYF	TGTGCCAGCAGCGTAGCTCCGCACATGACTAGCACAGATACGCAGTATTTT
TRBJ1-2	-	-	TRBV12-5	CASGPDGQRGYTF	TGTGCTAGTGGTCCGGATGGACAACGCGGCTACACCTTC
TRBJ2-3	-	-	TRBV7-9	CASSLSFLSTDTQYF	TGTGCCAGCAGCCTTTCCTTCCTTAGCACAGATACGCAGTATTTT
TRBJ2-5	-	-	TRBV4-3	CASSQVSGRWETQYF	TGCGCCAGCAGCCAAGTGTCAGGGAGGTGGGAGACCCAGTACTTC